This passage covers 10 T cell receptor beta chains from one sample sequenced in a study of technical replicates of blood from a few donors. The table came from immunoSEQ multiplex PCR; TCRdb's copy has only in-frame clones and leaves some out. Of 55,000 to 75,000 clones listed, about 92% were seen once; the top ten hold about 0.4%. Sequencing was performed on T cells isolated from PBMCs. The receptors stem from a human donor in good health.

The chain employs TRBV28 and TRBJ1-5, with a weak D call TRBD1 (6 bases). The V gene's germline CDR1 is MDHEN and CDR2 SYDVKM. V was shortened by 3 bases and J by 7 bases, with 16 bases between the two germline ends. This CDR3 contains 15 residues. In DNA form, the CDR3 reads TGTGCCAGCAGTTTGCGGGGGGGCTTTCGGCAGCCCCAGCATTTT. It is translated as CASSLRGGFRQPQHF.

This chain's CDR3 is CSVELRTSGGYNEQFF. The DNA of the CDR3 is TGCAGCGTTGAATTAAGGACTAGCGGGGGTTACAATGAGCAGTTCTTC. The gene calls are TRBV29-1 and TRBJ2-1; 13 bases are a match to TRBD2. After removal of 2 bases from V and 4 bases from J, the junction contained 5 bases not matched to a gene. This CDR3 is built from 16 residues. Per the germline V gene, CDR1 is SQVTM and CDR2 is ANQGSEA.

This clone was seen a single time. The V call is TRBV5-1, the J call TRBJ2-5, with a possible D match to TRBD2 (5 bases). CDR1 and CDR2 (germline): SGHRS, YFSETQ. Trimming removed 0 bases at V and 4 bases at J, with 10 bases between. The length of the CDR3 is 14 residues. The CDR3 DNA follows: TGCGCCAGCAGCTTGGAGGCTAGCAGAGAGACCCAGTACTTC. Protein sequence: CASSLEASRETQYF.

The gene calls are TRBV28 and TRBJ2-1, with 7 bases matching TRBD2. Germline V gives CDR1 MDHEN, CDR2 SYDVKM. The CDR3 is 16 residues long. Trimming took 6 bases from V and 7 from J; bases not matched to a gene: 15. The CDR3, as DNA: TGTGCCAGCAGGAACCTAGAACGGGAGGTTTATAATGAGCAGTTCTTC. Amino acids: CASRNLEREVYNEQFF.

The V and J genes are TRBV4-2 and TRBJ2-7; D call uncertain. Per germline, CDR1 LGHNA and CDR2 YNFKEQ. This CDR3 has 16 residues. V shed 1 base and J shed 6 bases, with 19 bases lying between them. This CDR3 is CASSQAVTLVNPEQYF. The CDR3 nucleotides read TGTGCCAGCAGCCAAGCTGTAACTCTTGTAAACCCCGAGCAGTACTTC.

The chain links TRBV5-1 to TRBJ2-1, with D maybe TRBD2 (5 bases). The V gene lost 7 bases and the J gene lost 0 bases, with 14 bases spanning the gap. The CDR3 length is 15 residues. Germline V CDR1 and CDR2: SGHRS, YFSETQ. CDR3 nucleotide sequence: TGCGCCAGCCTTAGGAGGATTTTCTCCTACAATGAGCAGTTCTTC. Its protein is CASLRRIFSYNEQFF.

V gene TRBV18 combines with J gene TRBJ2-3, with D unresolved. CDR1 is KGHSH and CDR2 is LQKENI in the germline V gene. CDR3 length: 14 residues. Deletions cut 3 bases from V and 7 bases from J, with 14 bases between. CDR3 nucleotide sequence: TGTGCCAGCTCACCTGAGGTGTTTGGATATACGCAGTATTTT. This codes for CASSPEVFGYTQYF.

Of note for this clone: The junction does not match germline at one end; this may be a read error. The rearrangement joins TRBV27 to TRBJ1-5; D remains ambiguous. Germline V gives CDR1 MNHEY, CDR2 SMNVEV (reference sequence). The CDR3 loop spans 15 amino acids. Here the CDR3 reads CASRLTGFSNQPQHF. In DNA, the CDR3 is TGTGCCAGCCGTTTGACGGGGTTTAGCAATCAGCCCCAGCATTTT.

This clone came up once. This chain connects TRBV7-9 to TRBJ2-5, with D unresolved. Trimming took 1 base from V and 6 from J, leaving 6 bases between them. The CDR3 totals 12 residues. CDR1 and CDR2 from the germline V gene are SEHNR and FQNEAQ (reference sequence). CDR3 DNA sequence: TGTGCCAGCAGCTTAGATGTAAAGACCCAGTACTTC. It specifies CASSLDVKTQYF.

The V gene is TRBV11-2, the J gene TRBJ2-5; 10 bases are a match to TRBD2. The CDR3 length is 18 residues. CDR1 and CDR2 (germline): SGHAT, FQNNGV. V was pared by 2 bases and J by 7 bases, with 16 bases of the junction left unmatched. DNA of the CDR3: TGTGCCAGCAGCTTATTCCCTAGCGGGAGTAAGAGGGCTGGGACCCAGTACTTC. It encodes CASSLFPSGSKRAGTQYF.